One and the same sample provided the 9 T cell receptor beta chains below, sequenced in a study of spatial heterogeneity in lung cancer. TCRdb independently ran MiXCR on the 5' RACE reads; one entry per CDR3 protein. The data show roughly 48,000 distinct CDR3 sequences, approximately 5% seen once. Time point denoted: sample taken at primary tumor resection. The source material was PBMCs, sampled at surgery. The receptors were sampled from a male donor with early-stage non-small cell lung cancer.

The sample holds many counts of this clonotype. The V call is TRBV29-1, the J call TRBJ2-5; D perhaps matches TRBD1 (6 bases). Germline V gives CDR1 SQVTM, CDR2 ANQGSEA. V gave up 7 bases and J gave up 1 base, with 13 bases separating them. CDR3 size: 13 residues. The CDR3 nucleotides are TGCAGCGGACTCCGGGACATCCAAGAGACCCAGTACTTC. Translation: CSGLRDIQETQYF.

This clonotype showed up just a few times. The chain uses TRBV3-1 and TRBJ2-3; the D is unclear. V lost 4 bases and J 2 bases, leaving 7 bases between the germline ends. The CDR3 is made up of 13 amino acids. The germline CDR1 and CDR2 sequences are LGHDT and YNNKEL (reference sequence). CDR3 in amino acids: CASSRRHTDTQYF. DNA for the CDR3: TGTGCCAGCAGCCGTAGGCACACAGATACGCAGTATTTT.

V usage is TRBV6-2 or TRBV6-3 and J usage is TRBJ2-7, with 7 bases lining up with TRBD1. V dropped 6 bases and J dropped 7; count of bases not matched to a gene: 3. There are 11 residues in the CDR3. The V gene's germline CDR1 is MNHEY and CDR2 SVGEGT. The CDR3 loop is CASRTGQEQYF. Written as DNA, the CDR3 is TGTGCCAGCAGGACAGGGCAAGAGCAGTACTTC.

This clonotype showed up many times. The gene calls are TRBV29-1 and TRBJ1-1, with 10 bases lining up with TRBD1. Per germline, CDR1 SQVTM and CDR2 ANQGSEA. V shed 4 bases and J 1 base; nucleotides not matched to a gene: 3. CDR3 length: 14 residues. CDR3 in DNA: TGCAGCGTTGGACAGGGGGCCTCGAACACTGAAGCTTTCTTT. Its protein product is CSVGQGASNTEAFF.

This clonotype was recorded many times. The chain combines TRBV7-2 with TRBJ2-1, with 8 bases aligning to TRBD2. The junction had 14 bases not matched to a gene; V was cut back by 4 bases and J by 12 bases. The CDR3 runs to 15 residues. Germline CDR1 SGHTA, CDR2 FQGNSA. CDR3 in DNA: TGTGCCAGCAGCTCCACTAGCGGAATCCCCTATAGGCAGTTCTTC. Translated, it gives CASSSTSGIPYRQFF.

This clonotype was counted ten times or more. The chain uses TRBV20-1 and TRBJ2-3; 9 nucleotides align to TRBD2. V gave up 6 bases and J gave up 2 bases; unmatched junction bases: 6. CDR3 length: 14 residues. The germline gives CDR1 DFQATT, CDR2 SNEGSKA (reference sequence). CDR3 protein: CSATTSGLTDTQYF. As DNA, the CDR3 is TGCAGTGCAACGACTAGCGGCCTCACAGATACGCAGTATTTT.

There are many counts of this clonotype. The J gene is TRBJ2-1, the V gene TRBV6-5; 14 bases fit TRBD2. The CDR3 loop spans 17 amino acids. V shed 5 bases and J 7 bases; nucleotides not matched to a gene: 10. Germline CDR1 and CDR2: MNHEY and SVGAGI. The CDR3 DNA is TGTGCCAGCAGTCCCCCGGGACTAGCGGGAGTTAGTAATGAGCAGTTCTTC. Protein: CASSPPGLAGVSNEQFF.

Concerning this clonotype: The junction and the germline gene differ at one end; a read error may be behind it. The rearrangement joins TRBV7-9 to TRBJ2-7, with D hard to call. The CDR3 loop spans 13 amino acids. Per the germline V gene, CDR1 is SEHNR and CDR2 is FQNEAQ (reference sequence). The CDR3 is CANSLSVSYEQYF. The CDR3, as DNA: TGTGCCAACAGCTTATCTGTCTCCTACGAGCAGTACTTC.

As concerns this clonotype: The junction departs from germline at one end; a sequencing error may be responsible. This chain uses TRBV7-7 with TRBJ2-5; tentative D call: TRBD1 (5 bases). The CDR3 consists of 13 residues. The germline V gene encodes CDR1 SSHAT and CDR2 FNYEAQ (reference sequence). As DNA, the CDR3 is TGTGCTAGCAGCTTCAGACAGCAAGAGACCCAGTACTTC. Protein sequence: CASSFRQQETQYF.